The rows below give T cell receptor beta chains drawn from one sample of a study of T cell responses to AZD1222 COVID-19 vaccine. Profiling relied on immunoSEQ multiplex PCR, and the TCRdb table lists in-frame clones only, not all of them. Of about 140,000 clones in the sample, about 92% were seen once. The sequenced sample was peripheral blood, obtained after recovery from COVID-19. Receptors originate from an adult who had recovered from COVID-19. The CDR3 runs from the conserved cysteine through the conserved F or W. Each record gives: J gene, V gene, clone size, D gene, CDR3 DNA, CDR3 protein. D genes are given only for firm matches. Where a row states a size, it is once, few, many or the class of an expanded clone; other rows omit it.

J gene: TRBJ1-1; V gene: TRBV29-1; clone size: few; D gene: -; CDR3 DNA: TGCAGCGTTGTTCGTGCGGAAGCTTTCTTT; CDR3 protein: CSVVRAEAFF
J gene: TRBJ2-7; V gene: TRBV9; clone size: -; D gene: TRBD1; CDR3 DNA: TGTGCCAGCAGCGTAGTTCCGACAGGGGGCCACGAGCAGTACTTC; CDR3 protein: CASSVVPTGGHEQYF
J gene: TRBJ1-2; V gene: TRBV5-4; clone size: -; D gene: TRBD1; CDR3 DNA: TGTGCCAGCAGCGGGTTGACAGGGGGATCGTATGGCTACACCTTC; CDR3 protein: CASSGLTGGSYGYTF
J gene: TRBJ1-1; V gene: TRBV27; clone size: -; D gene: -; CDR3 DNA: TGTGCCAGCAGCTCCCTCTGGTACGGGGTGAACACTGAAGCTTTCTTT; CDR3 protein: CASSSLWYGVNTEAFF
J gene: TRBJ2-2; V gene: TRBV5-4; clone size: -; D gene: -; CDR3 DNA: TGTGCCAGCAGCCGACCGGGGGGCGAGGACACCGGGGAGCTGTTTTTT; CDR3 protein: CASSRPGGEDTGELFF
J gene: TRBJ2-1; V gene: TRBV4-1; clone size: -; D gene: TRBD2; CDR3 DNA: TGCGCCAGCAGCCAAGGTGAACTAGCGGGAGGGTACAGCAATGAGCAGTTCTTC; CDR3 protein: CASSQGELAGGYSNEQFF
J gene: TRBJ1-5; V gene: TRBV19; clone size: -; D gene: -; CDR3 DNA: TGTGCCAGTAGTATTGAGGGGGAGGGCAATCAGCCCCAGCATTTT; CDR3 protein: CASSIEGEGNQPQHF
J gene: TRBJ2-4; V gene: TRBV7-9; clone size: once; D gene: -; CDR3 DNA: TGTGCCAGCAGCTTAGCCAGTTCCAATCGTGGCATTCAGTACTTC; CDR3 protein: CASSLASSNRGIQYF
J gene: TRBJ2-7; V gene: TRBV5-1; clone size: -; D gene: -; CDR3 DNA: TGCGCCAGCGGCGGTGTCGGGGAGGCCCACGAGCAGTACTTC; CDR3 protein: CASGGVGEAHEQYF
J gene: TRBJ1-2; V gene: TRBV10-3; clone size: -; D gene: -; CDR3 DNA: TGTGCCATCAGTGAGTCAACCCCTCCTCATCTCTACACCTTC; CDR3 protein: CAISESTPPHLYTF
J gene: TRBJ2-7; V gene: TRBV28; clone size: -; D gene: -; CDR3 DNA: TGTGCCAGCAGAGGTACCACGGGTGCTTACGAGCAGTACTTC; CDR3 protein: CASRGTTGAYEQYF
J gene: TRBJ2-5; V gene: TRBV19; clone size: -; D gene: -; CDR3 DNA: TGTGCCAGTAGTATAGATGGCGCCACAGGGGAGACCCAGTACTTC; CDR3 protein: CASSIDGATGETQYF
J gene: TRBJ2-5; V gene: TRBV7-9; clone size: -; D gene: TRBD2; CDR3 DNA: TGTGCCAGCAGCCCAATAGCGGGAGCCGAAGAGACCCAGTACTTC; CDR3 protein: CASSPIAGAEETQYF
J gene: TRBJ2-1; V gene: TRBV10-2; clone size: -; D gene: -; CDR3 DNA: TGCGCCAGCAGTGGGGGAACTAAGCGCTTACAGGAGCAGTTCTTC; CDR3 protein: CASSGGTKRLQEQFF
J gene: TRBJ2-1; V gene: TRBV3-1/TRBV3-2; clone size: -; D gene: TRBD1; CDR3 DNA: TGTGCCAGCAGCCAAGATAGCTGGGGACAGGGGCGGAATGAGCAGTTCTTC; CDR3 protein: CASSQDSWGQGRNEQFF
J gene: TRBJ1-3; V gene: TRBV5-1; clone size: -; D gene: -; CDR3 DNA: TGCGCCAGCAGCTTGGAGGACTCTGGAAACACCATATATTTT; CDR3 protein: CASSLEDSGNTIYF
J gene: TRBJ2-1; V gene: TRBV7-3; clone size: -; D gene: -; CDR3 DNA: TGTGCCAGCAGAACAGGCGCTGAGCAGTTCTTC; CDR3 protein: CASRTGAEQFF
J gene: TRBJ2-7; V gene: TRBV10-2; clone size: -; D gene: -; CDR3 DNA: TGCGCCAGCAGTGAGGAAGGGGCGGGCAGGAGCTACGAGCAGTACTTC; CDR3 protein: CASSEEGAGRSYEQYF
J gene: TRBJ2-7; V gene: TRBV29-1; clone size: -; D gene: -; CDR3 DNA: TGCAGCGTTGGCAGCCCGGAGAGGTACGAGCAGTACTTC; CDR3 protein: CSVGSPERYEQYF
J gene: TRBJ1-1; V gene: TRBV3-1/TRBV3-2; clone size: -; D gene: TRBD1; CDR3 DNA: TGTGCCAGCAGCCAGGGACAGGGATCCACTGAAGCTTTCTTT; CDR3 protein: CASSQGQGSTEAFF
J gene: TRBJ1-5; V gene: TRBV27; clone size: -; D gene: -; CDR3 DNA: TGTGCCAGCAGTTTAAATAGGAATCAGCCCCAGCATTTT; CDR3 protein: CASSLNRNQPQHF
J gene: TRBJ2-7; V gene: TRBV11-2; clone size: -; D gene: -; CDR3 DNA: TGTGCCAGCAGCCCGTTCCCCCCTCTAGCACTATCCTACGAGCAGTACTTC; CDR3 protein: CASSPFPPLALSYEQYF
J gene: TRBJ2-3; V gene: TRBV25-1; clone size: -; D gene: TRBD1; CDR3 DNA: TGTGCCAGCAGTGAATATAAGGCAGGGGGTATGGGCACAGATACGCAGTATTTT; CDR3 protein: CASSEYKAGGMGTDTQYF
J gene: TRBJ1-5; V gene: TRBV18; clone size: -; D gene: -; CDR3 DNA: TGTGCCAGCTCACCTGTAGCAGCCCAATACAATCAGCCCCAGCATTTT; CDR3 protein: CASSPVAAQYNQPQHF
J gene: TRBJ2-5; V gene: TRBV5-1; clone size: -; D gene: -; CDR3 DNA: TGCGCCAGCAGCTTGGGAGGGGAGTGGGAGACCCAGTACTTC; CDR3 protein: CASSLGGEWETQYF
J gene: TRBJ2-7; V gene: TRBV6-5; clone size: -; D gene: -; CDR3 DNA: TGTGCCAGCAGTTTGTCGGGTACCTACGAGCAGTACTTC; CDR3 protein: CASSLSGTYEQYF
J gene: TRBJ2-2; V gene: TRBV27; clone size: once; D gene: -; CDR3 DNA: TGTGCCAGCAGTGATCCGGGACTTGCCGGGGAGCTGTTTTTT; CDR3 protein: CASSDPGLAGELFF
J gene: TRBJ2-1; V gene: TRBV13; clone size: -; D gene: TRBD2; CDR3 DNA: TGTGCCAGCAGCTGGGGACTAGCGGGGCAGGAGTACAATGAGCAGTTCTTC; CDR3 protein: CASSWGLAGQEYNEQFF
J gene: TRBJ1-5; V gene: TRBV20-1; clone size: -; D gene: -; CDR3 DNA: TGCAGTGCTAGTTTGCTAGGGAATCAGCCCCAGCATTTT; CDR3 protein: CSASLLGNQPQHF
J gene: TRBJ2-7; V gene: TRBV2; clone size: -; D gene: -; CDR3 DNA: TGTGCCAGCAGGGAGCGGACGGACGAGCAGTACTTC; CDR3 protein: CASRERTDEQYF
J gene: TRBJ2-5; V gene: TRBV15; clone size: -; D gene: TRBD2; CDR3 DNA: TGTGCCACCAGCAGAGGTTTCAGGTCGTCGGGAGGCCAAGAGACCCAGTACTTC; CDR3 protein: CATSRGFRSSGGQETQYF
J gene: TRBJ2-1; V gene: TRBV28; clone size: -; D gene: -; CDR3 DNA: TGTGCCAGCAGCTCGACTGCAAGCTCCTACAATGAGCAGTTCTTC; CDR3 protein: CASSSTASSYNEQFF
J gene: TRBJ2-7; V gene: TRBV30; clone size: few; D gene: -; CDR3 DNA: TGTGCCTGGAGTCAGGACGAGCAGTACTTC; CDR3 protein: CAWSQDEQYF
J gene: TRBJ2-7; V gene: TRBV5-5; clone size: -; D gene: TRBD1; CDR3 DNA: TGTGCCAGCAGCTTGCTGACAGGGGCTACCTACGAGCAGTACTTC; CDR3 protein: CASSLLTGATYEQYF
J gene: TRBJ2-7; V gene: TRBV20-1; clone size: -; D gene: -; CDR3 DNA: TGCAGTGCTAGTATCTTTGGGTCCCGACGAGGCGAGCAGTACTTC; CDR3 protein: CSASIFGSRRGEQYF
J gene: TRBJ2-7; V gene: TRBV7-8; clone size: -; D gene: -; CDR3 DNA: TGTGCCAGCAGCTTAGGAGGTGGGAGGCAGGAGCAGTACTTC; CDR3 protein: CASSLGGGRQEQYF
J gene: TRBJ2-2; V gene: TRBV11-3; clone size: -; D gene: -; CDR3 DNA: TGTGCCAGCAGTACCGGGAGAGGCACCGGGGAGCTGTTTTTT; CDR3 protein: CASSTGRGTGELFF
J gene: TRBJ1-1; V gene: TRBV16; clone size: -; D gene: -; CDR3 DNA: TGTGCCAGCAGCCAATCGCGACTGACCAACACTGAAGCTTTCTTT; CDR3 protein: CASSQSRLTNTEAFF
J gene: TRBJ2-7; V gene: TRBV6-4; clone size: -; D gene: TRBD1; CDR3 DNA: TGTGCCAGCAGTGACTCCGCTGAGGGGGCGCAGCAGTACTTC; CDR3 protein: CASSDSAEGAQQYF
J gene: TRBJ2-3; V gene: TRBV3-1/TRBV3-2; clone size: -; D gene: -; CDR3 DNA: TGTGCCAGCAGCCAAGGAGGCACTCGTTCGGGAGATACGCAGTATTTT; CDR3 protein: CASSQGGTRSGDTQYF
J gene: TRBJ1-2; V gene: TRBV30; clone size: -; D gene: TRBD1; CDR3 DNA: TGTGCCTGGAGCGTTACAGGGGGTACCTATGGCTACACCTTC; CDR3 protein: CAWSVTGGTYGYTF
J gene: TRBJ1-5; V gene: TRBV28; clone size: -; D gene: TRBD1; CDR3 DNA: TGTGCCAGCACCCCGGGACAGAGACTTTCCCAGCCCCAGCATTTT; CDR3 protein: CASTPGQRLSQPQHF
J gene: TRBJ2-2; V gene: TRBV21-1; clone size: -; D gene: -; CDR3 DNA: TGTGCCAGCAGCAAGACTAGCGGGAGCACCGGGGAGCTGTTTTTT; CDR3 protein: CASSKTSGSTGELFF
J gene: TRBJ2-7; V gene: TRBV21-1; clone size: -; D gene: -; CDR3 DNA: TGTGCCAGCCTCAGGGATGGGGGACTACCCTACGAGCAGTACTTC; CDR3 protein: CASLRDGGLPYEQYF
J gene: TRBJ2-2; V gene: TRBV27; clone size: -; D gene: TRBD2; CDR3 DNA: TGTGCCAGCAGTTTAACACCGGGACTAGCGGGTCTAAACACCGGGGAGCTGTTTTTT; CDR3 protein: CASSLTPGLAGLNTGELFF
J gene: TRBJ2-7; V gene: TRBV7-9; clone size: -; D gene: TRBD2; CDR3 DNA: TGTGCCAGCAGCTTAAGGACTAGCGGACCCTACGAGCAGTACTTC; CDR3 protein: CASSLRTSGPYEQYF
J gene: TRBJ2-1; V gene: TRBV27; clone size: -; D gene: TRBD2; CDR3 DNA: TGTGCCAGCAGTAAGGGACTAGCGGGTTTCAATGAGCAGTTCTTC; CDR3 protein: CASSKGLAGFNEQFF
J gene: TRBJ1-1; V gene: TRBV28; clone size: once; D gene: -; CDR3 DNA: TGTGCCAGCAAGCAAACGGACACTGAAGCTTTCTTT; CDR3 protein: CASKQTDTEAFF
J gene: TRBJ2-7; V gene: TRBV9; clone size: -; D gene: -; CDR3 DNA: TGTGCCAGCAGCCCCGGGGGCTACGAGCAGTACTTC; CDR3 protein: CASSPGGYEQYF
J gene: TRBJ1-1; V gene: TRBV9; clone size: -; D gene: -; CDR3 DNA: TGTGCCAGCAGCGAGCTTAGGGGGAACACTGAAGCTTTCTTT; CDR3 protein: CASSELRGNTEAFF
J gene: TRBJ1-6; V gene: TRBV6-5; clone size: once; D gene: TRBD1; CDR3 DNA: TGTGCCAGCCGTTCCACAGGGGCAGGAGCACCCCTCCACTTT; CDR3 protein: CASRSTGAGAPLHF
J gene: TRBJ1-1; V gene: TRBV20-1; clone size: -; D gene: -; CDR3 DNA: TGCAGTGCTAGTCAGGAGAACACTGAAGCTTTCTTT; CDR3 protein: CSASQENTEAFF
J gene: TRBJ2-1; V gene: TRBV7-6; clone size: -; D gene: TRBD2; CDR3 DNA: TGTGCCAGCAGCTCCCAGCGGGAGAGTTACAATGAGCAGTTCTTC; CDR3 protein: CASSSQRESYNEQFF